This entry lists 27 T cell receptor beta chains sequenced from one sample in a study of T cells in Graves' hyperthyroidism and ophthalmopathy. The CDR3 regions of TCR beta were amplified from RNA transcripts. The HTBI primer set served for first-round RT-PCR of the TCR CDR3. TCRdb recomputed calls from the multiplex PCR reads with MiXCR, one row per CDR3 protein. The sample carries around 300,000 distinct CDR3 sequences, roughly 15% recorded once. Sequencing input: blood. Receptors were obtained from a woman aged 45 to 65 with Graves' hyperthyroidism that later progressed to Graves' ophthalmopathy.

The chain has TRBV5-1 and TRBJ2-1; 9 bases agree with TRBD1. The CDR3 has 14 amino acids. Germline assignment: CDR1 SGHRS and CDR2 YFSETQ. V lost 2 bases and J lost 12; bases outside the gene matches: 9. CDR3 coding DNA: TGCGCCAGCAGCTTCGGACAGGGGCCAGGAGTGCAGTTCTTC. This encodes CASSFGQGPGVQFF.

There are many counts of this clonotype. The V gene is TRBV3-1, the J gene TRBJ2-3; D may be TRBD1 (6 bases). CDR1 and CDR2 (germline): LGHDT, YNNKEL (reference sequence). V gave up 6 bases and J gave up 1 base, with 11 bases separating them. This CDR3 spans 14 amino acids. CDR3 amino acids: CASSTTGGTDTQYF. CDR3 DNA sequence: TGTGCCAGCAGTACGACAGGCGGCACAGATACGCAGTATTTT.

The rearrangement joins TRBV5-1 to TRBJ1-1; no clear D gene. V lost 7 bases and J 4 bases, leaving 14 bases between the germline ends. The CDR3 is made up of 13 amino acids. Germline V gives CDR1 SGHRS, CDR2 YFSETQ. This CDR3 reads CASGLFPSTEAFF. DNA for the CDR3: TGCGCCAGCGGTCTATTTCCCTCCACTGAAGCTTTCTTT.

The V call is TRBV5-1, the J call TRBJ2-3; 8 bases are shared with TRBD1. CDR1 is SGHRS and CDR2 is YFSETQ in the germline V gene. V dropped 1 base and J dropped 5; count of bases not matched to a gene: 9. This CDR3 is 16 amino acids long. DNA of the CDR3: TGCGCCAGCAGCTTGCGCAATGACAGGGGAATAGATACGCAGTATTTT. It is translated as CASSLRNDRGIDTQYF.

This clonotype came up many times. CDR3 sequence: CASSLLPDSSYEQYF. The CDR3, as DNA: TGTGCCAGCAGCCTGCTTCCAGACTCCTCCTACGAGCAGTACTTC. V gene TRBV13 combines with J gene TRBJ2-7; D remains unclear. Germline V gene data show CDR1 as PRHDT and CDR2 as FYEKMQ (reference sequence). Trimming removed 5 bases from V and 0 bases from J, with 14 bases in between. The CDR3 is made up of 15 amino acids.

The sample holds many counts of this clonotype. The rearrangement joins TRBV5-1 to TRBJ1-5; 11 nucleotides line up with TRBD1. The trim removed 0 bases at V and 4 bases at J, leaving 3 bases unmatched. The CDR3 is 16 residues long. Germline V gene lookup returns CDR1 SGHRS and CDR2 YFSETQ. CDR3 DNA sequence: TGCGCCAGCAGCTTGGACGGGACAGGGGGTAATCAGCCCCAGCATTTT. Translation: CASSLDGTGGNQPQHF.

This clonotype appeared a few times. The CDR3 here is CASSVATRLAGVYNEQFF. The CDR3 DNA is TGTGCCAGCAGCGTAGCTACCCGACTAGCGGGAGTGTACAATGAGCAGTTCTTC. This chain connects TRBV9 to TRBJ2-1; 12 bases match TRBD2. The CDR3 spans 18 residues. CDR1 SGDLS and CDR2 YYNGEE come from the germline V gene. Trimming removed 0 bases from V and 4 bases from J; junction bases left unmatched: 8.

The sample holds many counts of this clonotype. This chain uses TRBV28 with TRBJ1-1, with D unresolved. The length of the CDR3 is 13 residues. V lost 3 bases to trimming and J lost 5 bases, with 10 bases between them. The germline CDR1 and CDR2 sequences are MDHEN and SYDVKM. The CDR3 nucleotides are TGTGCCAGCAGTTTGGGGAGTCAAACTGAAGCTTTCTTT. Encoded protein: CASSLGSQTEAFF.

A few counts support this clonotype. This sequence joins TRBV6-1 and TRBJ2-3; 8 positions match TRBD1. The CDR3 contains 11 residues. Germline assignment: CDR1 MNHNS and CDR2 SASEGT. In DNA form, the CDR3 reads TGTGGGGCAGGGGGCGCAGATACGCAGTATTTT. Translation: CGAGGADTQYF.

In this sample, this clonotype turned up many times. This sequence joins TRBV6-1 and TRBJ2-1; a weak D match, TRBD1 (5 bases). The germline V gene encodes CDR1 MNHNS and CDR2 SASEGT. The CDR3 totals 14 residues. Trimming shortened V by 4 bases and J by 8 bases, and 15 bases separated the two germline ends. As DNA, the CDR3 is TGTGCCAGCAGTGGCCAGGGCGGTCGGGATGAGCAGTTCTTC. Residues: CASSGQGGRDEQFF.

This rearrangement joins TRBV20-1 to TRBJ2-7; maybe TRBD1 (5 bases). This CDR3 comprises 14 residues. V was clipped by 6 bases and J by 0 bases, with 15 bases between them. The germline V gene encodes CDR1 DFQATT and CDR2 SNEGSKA (reference sequence). The CDR3 region is CSAGSVTDSYEQYF. Written as DNA, the CDR3 is TGCAGTGCCGGATCAGTGACAGACTCCTACGAGCAGTACTTC.

The J gene is TRBJ2-1, the V gene TRBV5-6, with TRBD1 as a possible D gene (6 bases). Germline assignment: CDR1 SGHDT and CDR2 YYEEEE. CDR3 length: 14 amino acids. The V gene lost 3 bases and the J gene lost 10 bases, with 17 bases spanning the gap. CDR3 sequence (DNA): TGTGCCAGCAGCTGGAACCTCAGGGGCAGGGAGCAGTTCTTC. Translated, it gives CASSWNLRGREQFF.

This clonotype was counted ten times or more. The V and J genes are TRBV5-4 and TRBJ1-6; 7 nucleotides match TRBD1. The germline V gene encodes CDR1 SGHNT and CDR2 YYREEE (reference sequence). CDR3 length: 14 amino acids. The J segment lost 7 bases and the V segment lost 4 bases, leaving 5 bases of the junction unmatched. CDR3 DNA sequence: TGTGCCAGCAGCCCCGGGACAGTGAATTCACCCCTCCACTTT. It codes for CASSPGTVNSPLHF. Full variable domain (rest looked up from reference TRBV5-4 and TRBJ1-6): ETGVTQSPTHLIKTRGQQVTLRCSSQSGHNTVSWYQQALGQGPQFIFQYYREEENGRGNFPPRFSGLQFPNYSSELNVNALELDDSALYLCASSPGTVNSPLHFGNGTRLTVT.

This chain uses TRBV12-3 or TRBV12-4 with TRBJ2-1; 8 nucleotides match TRBD1. The CDR3 sequence is 15 residues long. V was pared by 5 bases and J by 9 bases, with 12 bases of the junction left unmatched. In DNA form, the CDR3 reads TGTGCCAGCAGTCCAAACCCGGACAGGGTGAGTGAGCAGTTCTTC. It specifies CASSPNPDRVSEQFF.

This clonotype has a count of ten or more. This chain uses TRBV30 with TRBJ1-1, with a possible D match to TRBD1 (6 bases). The V gene lost 8 bases and the J gene lost 3 bases, with 19 bases spanning the gap. CDR3 length equals 14 residues. Germline CDR1 is GTSNPN and CDR2 is SVGIG (reference sequence). CDR3 residues: CAKLGGTKDTEAFF. The CDR3 DNA sequence: TGTGCCAAACTGGGGGGGACAAAGGACACTGAAGCTTTCTTT.

In this sample, this clonotype turned up many times. The chain couples TRBV29-1 to TRBJ2-7; D may match TRBD1 or TRBD2 (6 bases each). Looked up from germline, CDR1 is SQVTM and CDR2 is ANQGSEA. CDR3 length: 13 residues. Trimming removed 7 bases from V and 3 bases from J, with 16 bases in between. CDR3 coding DNA: TGCAGCGCCGGGGGTACAGGGTACTACGAGCAGTACTTC. It translates to CSAGGTGYYEQYF.

This clonotype has ten or more counts. The V call is TRBV12-3 or TRBV12-4, the J call TRBJ2-7; D remains ambiguous. The CDR3 extends over 14 amino acids. Trimming shortened V by 6 bases and J by 2 bases, and 14 bases separated the two germline ends. The CDR3 DNA follows: TGTGCCAGCAGCTTCGACGGACGGACCTACGAGCAGTACTTC. Translating it yields CASSFDGRTYEQYF.

This rearrangement joins TRBV9 to TRBJ2-1, with unresolved D. CDR3 length: 14 amino acids. The germline CDR1 and CDR2 sequences are SGDLS and YYNGEE. Between the trimmed V and J ends, which lost 1 base and 3 bases, there was a span of 8 bases. The CDR3: CASSVRPVYNEQFF. CDR3 in DNA: TGTGCCAGCAGCGTACGTCCGGTCTACAATGAGCAGTTCTTC.

V usage is TRBV7-9 and J usage is TRBJ1-6; a weak D match, TRBD1 (5 bases). Between the trimmed V and J ends, which lost 1 base and 7 bases, there was a span of 11 bases. Germline values: CDR1 SEHNR, CDR2 FQNEAQ (reference sequence). There are 15 residues in the CDR3. The chain's CDR3 is CASSLVAGGNSPLHF. The CDR3 DNA reads TGTGCCAGCAGCTTAGTTGCGGGGGGAAATTCACCCCTCCACTTT.

In its sample, this clonotype was seen many times. The chain has TRBV18 and TRBJ1-4, with no clear D. Germline V lookup: CDR1 KGHSH, CDR2 LQKENI. The length of the CDR3 is 14 residues. Deletions cut 3 bases from V and 7 bases from J, with 12 bases between. As DNA, the CDR3 is TGTGCCAGCTCACCCCGCGAATGGGGTGAAAAACTGTTTTTT. Protein sequence: CASSPREWGEKLFF.

This clonotype was found many times. The chain carries TRBV5-1 and TRBJ1-2, with TRBD1 as a possible D gene (6 bases). V lost 3 bases, J lost 4 bases, and 13 bases lay in between. CDR3 length: 14 residues. Germline assignment: CDR1 SGHRS and CDR2 YFSETQ. The CDR3 DNA follows: TGCGCCAGCAGCTCCGTGACAGGATCCTATGGCTACACCTTC. Translated: CASSSVTGSYGYTF.

The sample holds many counts of this clonotype. The CDR3 sequence is CASSQPGRSYEQYF. CDR3 bases: TGTGCCAGCAGCCAACCGGGACGAAGCTACGAGCAGTACTTC. V and J are TRBV3-1 and TRBJ2-7; D possibly uses TRBD1 or TRBD2 (5 bases each). CDR1 and CDR2 from the germline V gene are LGHDT and YNNKEL (reference sequence). The CDR3 extends over 14 amino acids. The V end lost 2 bases, the J end lost 3 bases, and 11 bases lay between the germline ends.

In its sample, this clonotype was seen many times. The CDR3 loop reads CASSQGWAVNNEKLFF. CDR3 nucleotide sequence: TGCGCCAGCAGCCAAGGGTGGGCTGTGAACAATGAAAAACTGTTTTTT. V gene TRBV4-1 combines with J gene TRBJ1-4; unclear D gene. V gave up 1 base and J gave up 5 bases, with 14 bases separating them. CDR1 is MGHRA, CDR2 YSYEKL, per germline. The CDR3 contains 16 residues.

J is TRBJ1-2 and V is TRBV5-4; no reliable D call. V was trimmed by 1 base and J by 5 bases, leaving 15 bases between them. The CDR3 totals 15 residues. Germline V gene data show CDR1 as SGHNT and CDR2 as YYREEE (reference sequence). This chain's CDR3 is CASSLKSDGPYGYTF. CDR3 in DNA: TGTGCCAGCAGCTTGAAGTCGGACGGTCCATATGGCTACACCTTC.

The rearrangement links TRBV19 to TRBJ2-5; 11 nucleotides align to TRBD2. The V and J ends lost 5 bases and 2 bases, in that order; junction bases with no gene match: 7. The CDR3 runs 16 residues. The V gene's germline CDR1 is LNHDA and CDR2 SQIVND (reference sequence). The CDR3 here is CASSARLAGNQETQYF. In DNA form, the CDR3 reads TGTGCCAGTAGTGCCCGACTAGCGGGAAATCAAGAGACCCAGTACTTC.

This clonotype was observed at least ten times. The V call is TRBV20-1, the J call TRBJ2-1, with TRBD2 identical over 8 bases. Trimming at V came to 3 bases and at J to 7 bases, leaving 8 bases not matched to a gene. Per germline, CDR1 DFQATT and CDR2 SNEGSKA (reference sequence). This CDR3 contains 14 residues. The DNA for the CDR3 is TGCAGTGCTAGTGCGGGAGGCCTCCGAAATGAGCAGTTCTTC. Translated, it gives CSASAGGLRNEQFF.

This clonotype has just a few counts. The rearrangement links TRBV9 to TRBJ2-1; D tentatively fits TRBD1 or TRBD2 (5 bases each). Germline loops: CDR1 SGDLS, CDR2 YYNGEE. The CDR3 sequence is 14 residues long. V lost 0 bases, J lost 8 bases, and 12 bases lay in between. The CDR3 nucleotides read TGTGCCAGCAGCGTAGGAGGGGACGTACATGAGCAGTTCTTC. Translated, it gives CASSVGGDVHEQFF.